This is a list of T cell receptor beta chains from one sample in a study of cytomegalovirus exposure and HLA in healthy donors. Produced via immunoSEQ multiplex PCR; TCRdb's table is partial and in-frame only. The repertoire table contains over 55,000 clones. Sequencing was done on a sample of PBMCs. Receptors originate from a male donor in good health and CMV-seronegative. Each CDR3 is given with its conserved first and last residue. Each record gives: clone size, J gene, V gene, D gene, CDR3 protein, CDR3 DNA. D genes are given only for firm matches. Clone size is not always given. Where it is, it says once, few, many or a class for expanded clones.

clone_size: -; j_call: TRBJ1-5; v_call: TRBV4-3; d_call: -; cdr3_aa: CASSQDTGEMQPQHF; cdr3_nt: TGCGCCAGCAGCCAAGATACGGGGGAAATGCAGCCCCAGCATTTT
clone_size: -; j_call: TRBJ1-5; v_call: TRBV6-1; d_call: -; cdr3_aa: CASSERGKNQPQHF; cdr3_nt: TGTGCCAGCAGTGAAAGGGGGAAGAATCAGCCCCAGCATTTT
clone_size: -; j_call: TRBJ2-1; v_call: TRBV4-1; d_call: -; cdr3_aa: CASMAIGRKIDEQFF; cdr3_nt: TGCGCCAGCATGGCTATCGGGAGAAAAATTGATGAGCAGTTCTTC
clone_size: -; j_call: TRBJ2-6; v_call: TRBV5-1; d_call: -; cdr3_aa: CASNLASGANVLTF; cdr3_nt: TGCGCCAGTAACCTAGCTTCTGGGGCCAACGTCCTGACTTTC
clone_size: -; j_call: TRBJ2-1; v_call: TRBV19; d_call: -; cdr3_aa: CASSILGGAAYNEQFF; cdr3_nt: TGTGCCAGTAGTATATTGGGCGGGGCCGCCTACAATGAGCAGTTCTTC
clone_size: -; j_call: TRBJ2-6; v_call: TRBV30; d_call: TRBD1; cdr3_aa: CAWSVLGTGLFSGANVLTF; cdr3_nt: TGTGCCTGGAGTGTACTAGGGACAGGCCTTTTCTCTGGGGCCAACGTCCTGACTTTC
clone_size: -; j_call: TRBJ1-2; v_call: TRBV7-9; d_call: TRBD1; cdr3_aa: CASSQGQGMYGYTF; cdr3_nt: TGTGCCAGCAGCCAGGGACAGGGAATGTATGGCTACACCTTC
clone_size: -; j_call: TRBJ2-3; v_call: TRBV5-1; d_call: TRBD2; cdr3_aa: CASSSGTSGGNTDKQYF; cdr3_nt: TGCGCCAGCAGCTCCGGGACTAGCGGGGGGAACACAGATAAGCAGTATTTT
clone_size: -; j_call: TRBJ1-2; v_call: TRBV19; d_call: -; cdr3_aa: CASSMEVGFSNYGYTF; cdr3_nt: TGTGCCAGTAGTATGGAGGTGGGATTTTCTAACTATGGCTACACCTTC
clone_size: -; j_call: TRBJ2-3; v_call: TRBV7-2; d_call: TRBD2; cdr3_aa: CASSSRLAGGWDTQYF; cdr3_nt: TGTGCCAGCAGCTCCCGACTAGCGGGAGGGTGGGATACGCAGTATTTT
clone_size: -; j_call: TRBJ2-7; v_call: TRBV28; d_call: TRBD2; cdr3_aa: CASSSGAGGVIEQYF; cdr3_nt: TGTGCCAGCAGCTCGGGGGCGGGAGGTGTAATCGAGCAGTACTTC
clone_size: -; j_call: TRBJ1-1; v_call: TRBV30; d_call: TRBD1; cdr3_aa: CAWSVSGGPEAFF; cdr3_nt: TGTGCCTGGAGTGTATCAGGGGGCCCTGAAGCTTTCTTT
clone_size: -; j_call: TRBJ2-7; v_call: TRBV27; d_call: -; cdr3_aa: CASSLGLPVYEQYF; cdr3_nt: TGTGCCAGCAGTTTGGGCCTACCCGTTTACGAGCAGTACTTC
clone_size: -; j_call: TRBJ2-3; v_call: TRBV18; d_call: -; cdr3_aa: CASSVTSTDTQYF; cdr3_nt: TGTGCCAGCTCAGTAACTAGCACAGATACGCAGTATTTT
clone_size: -; j_call: TRBJ2-1; v_call: TRBV6-5; d_call: -; cdr3_aa: CASRRRDSSDNEQFF; cdr3_nt: TGTGCCAGCCGCAGAAGGGACTCCTCCGACAATGAGCAGTTCTTC
clone_size: -; j_call: TRBJ1-2; v_call: TRBV29-1; d_call: -; cdr3_aa: CSAYGANYGYTF; cdr3_nt: TGCAGCGCTTACGGGGCTAACTATGGCTACACCTTC
clone_size: -; j_call: TRBJ1-1; v_call: TRBV19; d_call: -; cdr3_aa: CASSRNRVNTEAFF; cdr3_nt: TGTGCCAGTAGCCGCAACAGGGTGAACACTGAAGCTTTCTTT
clone_size: -; j_call: TRBJ1-6; v_call: TRBV14; d_call: -; cdr3_aa: CASSQGRQRFYNSPLHF; cdr3_nt: TGTGCCAGCAGCCAAGGGCGACAGAGGTTCTATAATTCACCCCTCCACTTT
clone_size: -; j_call: TRBJ1-2; v_call: TRBV19; d_call: TRBD1; cdr3_aa: CASSIPSGTGYGYTF; cdr3_nt: TGTGCCAGTAGTATCCCATCTGGGACAGGGTATGGCTACACCTTC
clone_size: -; j_call: TRBJ2-3; v_call: TRBV5-1; d_call: -; cdr3_aa: CASSLSGRETDKQYF; cdr3_nt: TGCGCCAGCAGCTTGTCTGGCCGGGAGACAGATAAGCAGTATTTT
clone_size: -; j_call: TRBJ1-2; v_call: TRBV6-5; d_call: TRBD1; cdr3_aa: CASRRTGEIGYTF; cdr3_nt: TGTGCCAGCAGAAGAACAGGGGAGATCGGCTACACCTTC
clone_size: -; j_call: TRBJ2-3; v_call: TRBV11-2; d_call: -; cdr3_aa: CASSLRPTDKQYF; cdr3_nt: TGTGCCAGCAGCTTACGCCCAACAGATAAGCAGTATTTT
clone_size: -; j_call: TRBJ2-2; v_call: TRBV4-2; d_call: TRBD2; cdr3_aa: CASSVRLADGELFF; cdr3_nt: TGTGCCAGCAGCGTTCGACTAGCTGACGGGGAGCTGTTTTTT
clone_size: -; j_call: TRBJ2-2; v_call: TRBV4-2; d_call: TRBD1; cdr3_aa: CASSHLGGSNTGELFF; cdr3_nt: TGTGCCAGCAGCCACCTAGGGGGCTCAAACACCGGGGAGCTGTTTTTT
clone_size: -; j_call: TRBJ1-4; v_call: TRBV28; d_call: TRBD1; cdr3_aa: CASQGGEKLFF; cdr3_nt: TGTGCCTCCCAGGGGGGTGAAAAACTGTTTTTT
clone_size: -; j_call: TRBJ2-7; v_call: TRBV11-3; d_call: -; cdr3_aa: CASSLVLITTYEQYF; cdr3_nt: TGTGCCAGCAGCTTGGTACTAATAACGACCTACGAGCAGTACTTC
clone_size: -; j_call: TRBJ2-1; v_call: TRBV7-2; d_call: TRBD2; cdr3_aa: CASSTGRRNFYNEQFF; cdr3_nt: TGTGCCAGCAGCACCGGGAGGCGAAATTTCTACAATGAGCAGTTCTTC
clone_size: -; j_call: TRBJ2-7; v_call: TRBV19; d_call: -; cdr3_aa: CASSIDRGLSYEQYF; cdr3_nt: TGTGCCAGTAGTATAGATCGCGGCCTCTCCTACGAGCAGTACTTC
clone_size: -; j_call: TRBJ2-7; v_call: TRBV4-2; d_call: TRBD1; cdr3_aa: CASSQGDRGEQYF; cdr3_nt: TGTGCCAGCAGCCAAGGGGACAGGGGGGAGCAGTACTTC
clone_size: -; j_call: TRBJ1-5; v_call: TRBV4-2; d_call: TRBD1; cdr3_aa: CASSQDPGQGPRNQPQHF; cdr3_nt: TGTGCCAGCAGCCAAGACCCGGGACAGGGACCCCGCAATCAGCCCCAGCATTTT
clone_size: -; j_call: TRBJ2-1; v_call: TRBV4-3; d_call: -; cdr3_aa: CASSQEAWSEQFF; cdr3_nt: TGCGCCAGCAGCCAAGAAGCATGGAGTGAGCAGTTCTTC
clone_size: -; j_call: TRBJ2-3; v_call: TRBV9; d_call: -; cdr3_aa: CASSVGPTRGTDTQYF; cdr3_nt: TGTGCCAGCAGCGTAGGACCCACCAGGGGCACAGATACGCAGTATTTT
clone_size: -; j_call: TRBJ1-2; v_call: TRBV27; d_call: -; cdr3_aa: CASSINPYSLNYGYTF; cdr3_nt: TGTGCCAGCAGTATCAACCCGTACTCCCTAAACTATGGCTACACCTTC
clone_size: -; j_call: TRBJ1-5; v_call: TRBV6-1; d_call: TRBD1; cdr3_aa: CASSEYGTGINQPQHF; cdr3_nt: TGTGCCAGCAGTGAATACGGGACAGGTATCAATCAGCCCCAGCATTTT
clone_size: -; j_call: TRBJ2-1; v_call: TRBV5-1; d_call: TRBD1; cdr3_aa: CASSRTGTGKRDEQFF; cdr3_nt: TGCGCCAGCAGTAGGACCGGGACAGGGAAAAGGGATGAGCAGTTCTTC
clone_size: -; j_call: TRBJ2-7; v_call: TRBV18; d_call: TRBD1; cdr3_aa: CASSPPWTGKVEQYF; cdr3_nt: TGTGCCAGCTCACCCCCCTGGACAGGCAAAGTCGAGCAGTACTTC
clone_size: -; j_call: TRBJ2-1; v_call: TRBV18; d_call: TRBD2; cdr3_aa: CASSLGAPGLGGNEQFF; cdr3_nt: TGTGCCAGCTCACTGGGGGCTCCGGGACTAGGGGGCAATGAGCAGTTCTTC
clone_size: -; j_call: TRBJ2-1; v_call: TRBV10-3; d_call: TRBD1; cdr3_aa: CASSESPGQTYNEQFF; cdr3_nt: TGTGCCAGCAGTGAGTCTCCGGGACAGACTTACAATGAGCAGTTCTTC
clone_size: -; j_call: TRBJ2-7; v_call: TRBV12-1; d_call: -; cdr3_aa: CASSFKGGAGSYEQYF; cdr3_nt: TGTGCCAGCAGCTTTAAGGGGGGGGCAGGGAGCTACGAGCAGTACTTC
clone_size: medium-sized; j_call: TRBJ2-1; v_call: TRBV5-1; d_call: TRBD2; cdr3_aa: CASSFGGGSDEQFF; cdr3_nt: TGCGCCAGCAGCTTTGGCGGGGGGTCCGATGAGCAGTTCTTC
clone_size: -; j_call: TRBJ1-6; v_call: TRBV5-1; d_call: -; cdr3_aa: CASSLVLRGGDSPLHF; cdr3_nt: TGCGCCAGCAGCTTGGTACTAAGGGGCGGGGATTCACCCCTCCACTTT
clone_size: -; j_call: TRBJ1-4; v_call: TRBV4-1; d_call: TRBD1; cdr3_aa: CASSQAKYWTGLNEKLFF; cdr3_nt: TGCGCCAGCAGCCAAGCGAAATACTGGACAGGACTAAATGAAAAACTGTTTTTT
clone_size: -; j_call: TRBJ1-1; v_call: TRBV7-8; d_call: -; cdr3_aa: CASSLQYSHTEAFF; cdr3_nt: TGTGCCAGCAGCTTACAGTACAGTCACACTGAAGCTTTCTTT
clone_size: -; j_call: TRBJ1-2; v_call: TRBV2; d_call: -; cdr3_aa: CASLATTGSGYTF; cdr3_nt: TGTGCCAGCTTAGCTACGACAGGTTCTGGCTACACCTTC
clone_size: -; j_call: TRBJ1-1; v_call: TRBV28; d_call: TRBD1; cdr3_aa: CASSPRQGWTEAFF; cdr3_nt: TGTGCCAGCAGTCCGAGACAGGGATGGACTGAAGCTTTCTTT
clone_size: -; j_call: TRBJ2-6; v_call: TRBV7-3; d_call: -; cdr3_aa: CASSPTGLGANVLTF; cdr3_nt: TGTGCCAGCAGCCCCACAGGGCTTGGGGCCAACGTCCTGACTTTC